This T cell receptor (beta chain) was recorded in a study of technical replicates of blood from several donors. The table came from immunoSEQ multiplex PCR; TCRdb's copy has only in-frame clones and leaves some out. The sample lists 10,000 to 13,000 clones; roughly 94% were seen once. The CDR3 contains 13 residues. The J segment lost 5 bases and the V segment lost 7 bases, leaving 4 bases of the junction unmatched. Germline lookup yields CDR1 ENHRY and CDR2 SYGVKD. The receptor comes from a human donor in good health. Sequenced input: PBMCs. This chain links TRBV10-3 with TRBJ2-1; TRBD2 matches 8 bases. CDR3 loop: CAITRGANNEQFF. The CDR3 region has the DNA TGTGCCATCACGCGGGGGGCGAACAATGAGCAGTTCTTC.